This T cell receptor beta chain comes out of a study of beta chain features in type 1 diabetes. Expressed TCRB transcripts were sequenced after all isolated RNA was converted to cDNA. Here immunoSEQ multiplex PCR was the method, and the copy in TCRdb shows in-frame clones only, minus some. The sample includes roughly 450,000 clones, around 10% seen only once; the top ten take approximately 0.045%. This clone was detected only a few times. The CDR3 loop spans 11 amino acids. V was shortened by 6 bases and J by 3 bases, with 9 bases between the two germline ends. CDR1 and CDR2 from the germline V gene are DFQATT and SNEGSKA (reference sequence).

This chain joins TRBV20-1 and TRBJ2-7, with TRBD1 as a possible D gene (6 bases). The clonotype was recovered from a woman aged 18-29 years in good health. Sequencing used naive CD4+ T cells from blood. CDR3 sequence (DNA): TGCAGTGCAGGGGGTGGCTACGAGCAGTACTTC. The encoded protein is CSAGGGYEQYF.